The next 11 T cell receptor beta chains were all read from a single sample in a study of radiotherapy plus CTLA-4 blockade in lung cancer. Some clones are missing from TCRdb's copy, which holds only in-frame ones; the method was immunoSEQ multiplex PCR. The table records 45,000 to 55,000 clones, roughly four fifths of them present only once. Here the sequenced sample was peripheral blood, taken from a patient treated with radiotherapy plus ipilimumab. These receptors were obtained from a human donor with non-small cell lung cancer who had stable disease on radiotherapy plus ipilimumab.

The chain combines TRBV5-1 with TRBJ2-5; 8 bases match TRBD1. With 0 bases clipped from V and 2 bases from J, the junction kept 9 bases outside the gene matches. Germline values: CDR1 SGHRS, CDR2 YFSETQ. The CDR3 loop spans 17 amino acids. The CDR3 loop is CASSLVQGVEGQETQYF. DNA for the CDR3: TGCGCCAGCAGCTTGGTACAGGGGGTTGAAGGGCAAGAGACCCAGTACTTC.

V and J are TRBV7-9 and TRBJ2-3; 8 bases match TRBD1. Germline V gives CDR1 SEHNR, CDR2 FQNEAQ (reference sequence). The CDR3 covers 14 residues. J gave up 4 bases and V 5 bases, and 5 bases lay outside the gene matches. CDR3 DNA sequence: TGTGCCAGCAGCATCGGACAGGGTTCAGATACGCAGTATTTT. As protein: CASSIGQGSDTQYF. Full variable domain (outside the CDR3, taken from reference TRBV7-9 and TRBJ2-3): DTGVSQNPRHKITKRGQNVTFRCDPISEHNRLYWYRQTLGQGPEFLTYFQNEAQLEKSRLLSDRFSAERPKGSFSTLEIQRTEQGDSAMYLCASSIGQGSDTQYFGPGTRLTVL.

This chain links TRBV7-9 with TRBJ1-2; D possibly corresponds to TRBD1 (5 bases). The CDR3 loop spans 14 amino acids. The V end was cut by 5 bases, the J end by 0 bases, with 10 bases between. Germline V gene lookup returns CDR1 SEHNR and CDR2 FQNEAQ (reference sequence). Written as DNA, the CDR3 is TGTGCCAGCAGCCCCGACAGCTCTAACTATGGCTACACCTTC. Encoded protein: CASSPDSSNYGYTF.

This clone was seen just once. This sequence joins TRBV5-1 and TRBJ1-2, with D unresolved. The CDR3 covers 13 residues. Germline V lookup: CDR1 SGHRS, CDR2 YFSETQ. Trimming left V 1 base short and J 6 bases short, with 10 bases between. CDR3 sequence (DNA): TGCGCCAGCAGCTTGACAGCTCGGAATGGCTACACCTTC. Encoded protein: CASSLTARNGYTF.

The V and J genes are TRBV27 and TRBJ1-6; D might be TRBD1 (5 bases). Germline CDR1 reads MNHEY; CDR2 reads SMNVEV (reference sequence). CDR3 length: 15 amino acids. V was shortened by 5 bases and J by 7 bases, with 15 bases between the two germline ends. CDR3 sequence reads: CASSQGTLGNSPLHF. CDR3 DNA: TGTGCCAGCAGTCAAGGGACCCTGGGAAATTCACCCCTCCACTTT.

The V and J genes are TRBV7-8 and TRBJ2-2; 9 nucleotides align to TRBD1. The CDR3 has 16 amino acids. Losses at the gene ends were 5 bases for V and 4 bases for J; bases not matched to a gene: 8. The germline V gene encodes CDR1 SGHVS and CDR2 FQNEAQ. For the CDR3, the DNA is TGTGCCAGCAGCGTCCGGGACAGGGTCCTCACCGGGGAGCTGTTTTTT. Translated: CASSVRDRVLTGELFF. The complete variable domain, with remaining parts taken from reference TRBV7-8 and TRBJ2-2, reads GAGVSQSPRYKVAKRGQDVALRCDPISGHVSLFWYQQALGQGPEFLTYFQNEAQLDKSGLPSDRFFAERPEGSVSTLKIQRTQQEDSAVYLCASSVRDRVLTGELFFGEGSRLTVL.

V and J are TRBV6-5 and TRBJ1-3; D gene uncertain. CDR1 is MNHEY and CDR2 is SVGAGI in the germline V gene. The CDR3 totals 13 residues. Trimming left V 2 bases short and J 4 bases short, with 6 bases between. CDR3 amino acids: CASSYEAGNTIYF. The CDR3 DNA reads TGTGCCAGCAGTTACGAAGCAGGAAACACCATATATTTT.

V gene TRBV9 combines with J gene TRBJ1-2; D perhaps matches TRBD1 (6 bases). The CDR3 spans 15 residues. Per the germline V gene, CDR1 is SGDLS and CDR2 is YYNGEE. The V end lost 0 bases, the J end lost 8 bases, and 17 bases lay between the germline ends. CDR3 residues: CASSVDTLQGGGYTF. The DNA for the CDR3 is TGTGCCAGCAGCGTAGATACCCTGCAAGGGGGAGGCTACACCTTC.

The V gene is TRBV9, the J gene TRBJ2-3, with D possibly being TRBD2 (6 bases). V lost 5 bases to trimming and J lost 5 bases, with 12 bases between them. The length of the CDR3 is 13 residues. Germline loops: CDR1 SGDLS, CDR2 YYNGEE. CDR3 bases: TGTGCCAGCAGTGGGACGCGGGGAGATACGCAGTATTTT. This gives the protein CASSGTRGDTQYF.

This clone appeared a single time. The J gene is TRBJ1-4, the V gene TRBV28; no reliable D call. V was shortened by 2 bases and J by 5 bases, with 15 bases between the two germline ends. The germline V gene encodes CDR1 MDHEN and CDR2 SYDVKM. The CDR3 spans 16 residues. The chain's CDR3 is CASSLPDRAFNEKLFF. The CDR3, as DNA: TGTGCCAGCAGTTTACCAGACCGGGCCTTCAATGAAAAACTGTTTTTT. Combining the CDR3 with reference TRBV28 and TRBJ1-4 gives the whole variable domain DVKVTQSSRYLVKRTGEKVFLECVQDMDHENMFWYRQDPGLGLRLIYFSYDVKMKEKGDIPEGYSVSREKKERFSLILESASTNQTSMYLCASSLPDRAFNEKLFFGSGTQLSVL.

DNA for the CDR3: TGTGCCAGCAGTGGCACGCAGTATTTT. It encodes CASSGTQYF. The rearrangement uses TRBV6-1 and TRBJ2-3, with unresolved D. CDR3 size: 9 residues. V lost 4 bases to trimming and J lost 9 bases, with 2 bases between them. CDR1 and CDR2 from the germline V gene are MNHNS and SASEGT.